The rows below give T cell receptor beta chains drawn from one sample of a study of blood T cell repertoires in COVID-19. Clones were sequenced by immunoSEQ multiplex PCR, and TCRdb holds only the in-frame ones, with some missing. In the table there are some 110,000 clones, around 80% of which are singletons. The sequenced sample was peripheral blood. The source is a man between 50 and 59 years old with acute or convalescent COVID-19. Both conserved end residues are part of each CDR3. The D gene is left open where the match is weak. Clone size is given for some rows only: seen once, a few or many times, or a class if the clone is expanded.

NA | few | TRBJ1-2 | TRBV15 | CATSRDSGAGVSGYTF | TGTGCCACCAGCAGAGATAGTGGGGCAGGGGTGAGTGGCTACACCTTC
NA | NA | TRBJ2-5 | TRBV3-1/TRBV3-2 | CASSQDRGDPQETQYF | TGTGCCAGCAGCCAAGATCGCGGGGACCCTCAAGAGACCCAGTACTTC
TRBD2 | NA | TRBJ2-7 | TRBV27 | CASSWGGSSYEQYF | TGTGCCAGCAGCTGGGGGGGATCTTCCTACGAGCAGTACTTC
NA | NA | TRBJ1-1 | TRBV6-1 | CASSEIQGYTEAFF | TGTGCCAGCAGTGAGATACAGGGATACACTGAAGCTTTCTTT
TRBD2 | NA | TRBJ2-1 | TRBV7-9 | CASSGPSGGAYNEQFF | TGTGCCAGCAGCGGCCCTAGCGGGGGGGCCTACAATGAGCAGTTCTTC
NA | once | TRBJ2-5 | TRBV27 | CASSSRLGETQYF | TGTGCCAGCAGCTCTAGGCTCGGGGAGACCCAGTACTTC
NA | NA | TRBJ1-2 | TRBV5-1 | CASSSGSNYGYTF | TGCGCCAGCAGCTCCGGTAGTAACTATGGCTACACCTTC
NA | NA | TRBJ2-7 | TRBV5-1 | CASSLELGQYEQYF | TGCGCCAGCAGCTTAGAACTAGGACAGTACGAGCAGTACTTC
TRBD1 | NA | TRBJ2-5 | TRBV18 | CASSPGQEQETQYF | TGTGCCAGCTCACCCGGACAGGAGCAAGAGACCCAGTACTTC
NA | NA | TRBJ1-1 | TRBV28 | CASVIGGALTTEAFF | TGTGCCAGCGTCATCGGGGGGGCGCTTACCACTGAAGCTTTCTTT
NA | NA | TRBJ1-4 | TRBV9 | CASSVDGGEKLFF | TGTGCCAGCAGCGTAGACGGGGGAGAAAAACTGTTTTTT
NA | NA | TRBJ1-4 | TRBV6-1 | CASSDRLRVFF | TGTGCCAGCAGTGATAGACTTCGGGTGTTTTTT
TRBD2 | NA | TRBJ2-7 | TRBV4-1 | CASSQEIAGVEQYF | TGCGCCAGCAGCCAAGAGATAGCGGGGGTAGAGCAGTACTTC
NA | NA | TRBJ2-1 | TRBV11-2 | CASSGLAPRSYNEQFF | TGTGCCAGCAGCGGGTTAGCGCCACGCTCCTACAATGAGCAGTTCTTC
NA | few | TRBJ1-1 | TRBV3-1/TRBV3-2 | CASSRSDFLTEAFF | TGTGCCAGCAGCCGTTCGGACTTTTTAACTGAAGCTTTCTTT
NA | NA | TRBJ1-5 | TRBV19 | CASSMGTHSNQPQHF | TGTGCCAGTAGTATGGGGACACATAGCAATCAGCCCCAGCATTTT
TRBD2 | NA | TRBJ2-7 | TRBV7-3 | CASSRSGGGAYEQYF | TGTGCCAGCAGCCGCTCAGGCGGGGGGGCCTACGAGCAGTACTTC
NA | NA | TRBJ1-3 | TRBV29-1 | CSVLTPGNTIYF | TGCAGCGTTCTTACTCCTGGAAACACCATATATTTT
NA | NA | TRBJ1-4 | TRBV12-3/TRBV12-4 | CASSLIEVQKLFF | TGTGCCAGCAGTCTTATCGAGGTTCAAAAACTGTTTTTT
TRBD2 | few | TRBJ2-7 | TRBV19 | CASRSSGTSPFEQYF | TGTGCCAGTCGATCCTCCGGGACTAGTCCGTTCGAGCAGTACTTC
TRBD1 | once | TRBJ1-2 | TRBV28 | CASTLGGGYTF | TGTGCCAGCACCCTAGGGGGCGGCTACACCTTC
TRBD1 | NA | TRBJ1-3 | TRBV2 | CASSAGTGAGNTIYF | TGTGCCAGCAGCGCCGGGACAGGGGCTGGAAACACCATATATTTT
NA | NA | TRBJ2-3 | TRBV6-4 | CASSFGGGDTQYF | TGTGCCAGCAGCTTCGGGGGTGGGGATACGCAGTATTTT
TRBD1 | NA | TRBJ1-5 | TRBV10-3 | CAISGTGGLSNQPQHF | TGTGCCATCAGTGGGACAGGGGGCCTTAGTAATCAGCCCCAGCATTTT
TRBD2 | NA | TRBJ2-7 | TRBV20-1 | CSACAAGLAGSYEQYF | TGCAGTGCTTGTGCGGCCGGACTAGCGGGCTCCTACGAGCAGTACTTC
TRBD1 | few | TRBJ1-2 | TRBV28 | CASSLGDRARLGYTF | TGTGCCAGCAGTTTAGGGGACAGGGCTCGGCTGGGCTACACCTTC
TRBD1 | NA | TRBJ1-2 | TRBV4-1 | CASSQVGQGARGYTF | TGCGCCAGCAGCCAAGTGGGGCAGGGGGCGCGAGGCTACACCTTC
NA | NA | TRBJ1-5 | TRBV4-1 | CASSQGGVGSQPQHF | TGCGCCAGCAGCCAAGGGGGGGTCGGTAGTCAGCCCCAGCATTTT
NA | NA | TRBJ1-1 | TRBV11-2 | CASSLDLTGLVAEAFF | TGTGCCAGCAGCTTAGATCTTACAGGGCTGGTCGCTGAAGCTTTCTTT
TRBD1 | NA | TRBJ1-2 | TRBV5-1 | CASSSRQGGNGYTF | TGCGCCAGCAGCTCACGACAGGGAGGAAATGGCTACACCTTC
NA | NA | TRBJ1-2 | TRBV5-1 | CASSLAQTTNYGYTF | TGCGCCAGCAGCTTGGCCCAGACAACTAACTATGGCTACACCTTC
TRBD1 | NA | TRBJ2-2 | TRBV4-1 | CASSQGTGSGELFF | TGCGCCAGCAGCCAGGGGACAGGGAGTGGGGAGCTGTTTTTT
TRBD1 | NA | TRBJ1-2 | TRBV11-2 | CASSPRQGKGYGYTF | TGTGCCAGCAGCCCCAGACAGGGCAAGGGCTATGGCTACACCTTC
NA | NA | TRBJ2-5 | TRBV20-1 | CSASATRYQETQYF | TGCAGTGCTAGTGCCACTAGGTACCAAGAGACCCAGTACTTC
TRBD2 | NA | TRBJ2-3 | TRBV19 | CASSIGGASGGHTDTQYF | TGTGCCAGTAGTATTGGCGGGGCTAGCGGGGGGCACACAGATACGCAGTATTTT
NA | NA | TRBJ1-1 | TRBV6-5 | CASRRVFGDTEAFF | TGTGCCAGCAGGAGGGTCTTCGGGGACACTGAAGCTTTCTTT
TRBD2 | NA | TRBJ2-7 | TRBV11-2 | CASSPGTSYVQYF | TGTGCCAGCAGCCCCGGGACTAGTTATGTGCAGTACTTC
NA | NA | TRBJ1-2 | TRBV28 | CASSTGGGTDYGYTF | TGTGCCAGCAGTACCGGGGGGGGGACTGACTATGGCTACACCTTC
TRBD2 | once | TRBJ2-2 | TRBV9 | CASSRLAGDTGELFF | TGTGCCAGCAGCAGACTAGCGGGAGACACCGGGGAGCTGTTTTTT
NA | once | TRBJ1-6 | TRBV18 | CASSLTRGNSPLHF | TGTGCCAGCTCGCTTACGCGAGGAAATTCACCCCTCCACTTT
NA | NA | TRBJ1-6 | TRBV7-9 | CASSLEQYNSPLHF | TGTGCCAGCAGCTTAGAGCAATATAATTCACCCCTCCACTTT
NA | NA | TRBJ2-7 | TRBV10-1 | CASSETGRDEQYF | TGCGCCAGCAGTGAGACAGGGCGGGACGAGCAGTACTTC
TRBD1 | NA | TRBJ2-3 | TRBV6-1 | CASSEGNRGSTDTQYF | TGTGCCAGCAGTGAAGGTAACAGGGGGAGCACAGATACGCAGTATTTT
NA | medium-sized | TRBJ1-1 | TRBV6-4 | CASSAPRGVTEAFF | TGTGCCAGCAGCGCACCCAGGGGCGTCACTGAAGCTTTCTTT
NA | once | TRBJ1-1 | TRBV19 | CASSITGDYTEAFF | TGTGCCAGTAGTATCACCGGGGACTACACTGAAGCTTTCTTT
TRBD2 | few | TRBJ2-1 | TRBV5-5 | CASSPYALAGALNEQFF | TGTGCCAGCAGCCCTTATGCATTAGCGGGAGCCCTAAATGAGCAGTTCTTC
TRBD1 | NA | TRBJ1-2 | TRBV13 | CASSSLRGQGTGYTF | TGTGCCAGCAGCTCCCTCAGAGGACAGGGAACGGGCTACACCTTC
TRBD2 | few | TRBJ2-3 | TRBV30 | CAWGGLAGGTDTQYF | TGTGCCTGGGGAGGACTAGCGGGGGGGACAGATACGCAGTATTTT
NA | NA | TRBJ1-3 | TRBV9 | CASSVDGGLGNTIYF | TGTGCCAGCAGCGTAGATGGGGGACTTGGAAACACCATATATTTT
NA | NA | TRBJ1-5 | TRBV19 | CASSGTHSNQPQHF | TGTGCCAGTAGTGGCACCCATAGCAATCAGCCCCAGCATTTT
NA | NA | TRBJ1-6 | TRBV20-1 | CSASPAGSVKSYNSPLHF | TGCAGTGCTAGTCCGGCAGGGTCGGTAAAATCCTATAATTCACCCCTCCACTTT
NA | NA | TRBJ1-1 | TRBV27 | CASSLSGGRTFF | TGTGCCAGCAGTTTATCTGGTGGGAGGACTTTCTTT
TRBD1 | NA | TRBJ1-2 | TRBV6-5 | CASSTLTGDGYTF | TGTGCCAGCAGCACTTTGACAGGGGATGGCTACACCTTC